This is a list of T cell receptor beta chains from one sample in a study of vaccination and CD4 T cells after COVID-19. The antigens for these receptors are not known. TCRdb re-analysed the PCR reads in MiXCR, keeping a single row per CDR3 protein. In the table there are about 14,000 distinct CDR3 sequences, 63% of which are singletons. Sequences were obtained from CD4+ T cells from blood, cultured in vitro. The source of these receptors is a human donor who had recovered from COVID-19. Each CDR3 is given with its conserved first and last residue. Fields, in order: clone size, V gene, J gene, D gene, CDR3 protein, CDR3 DNA. A D gene is named only where the DNA matches it firmly. A row's size may be missing; if present it is once, few, many or a size class.

large	TRBV15	TRBJ1-4	-	CATSRGPLEKLFF	TGTGCCACCAGCAGGGGGCCCCTTGAAAAACTGTTTTTT
-	TRBV12-3/TRBV12-4	TRBJ1-5	-	CASRGTGNQPQHF	TGTGCCAGCAGGGGGACTGGCAATCAGCCCCAGCATTTT
-	TRBV28	TRBJ2-3	TRBD2	CASSSAGTSGTDTQYF	TGTGCCAGCAGTTCTGCCGGGACTAGCGGCACAGATACGCAGTATTTT
-	TRBV5-1	TRBJ2-2	-	CASSYPREGTGELFF	TGCGCCAGCAGCTACCCCCGGGAAGGCACCGGGGAGCTGTTTTTT
-	TRBV20-1	TRBJ2-1	-	CSLERTGTYDQFF	TGCAGTCTAGAACGAACCGGGACCTATGATCAGTTCTTC
few	TRBV20-1	TRBJ2-7	TRBD1	CSARVEGAGEQYF	TGCAGTGCTAGAGTCGAGGGGGCGGGCGAGCAGTACTTC
-	TRBV21-1	TRBJ1-3	-	CAGSLGSGNTIYF	TGTGCCGGATCGCTAGGCTCTGGAAACACCATATATTTT
few	TRBV6-1	TRBJ1-5	TRBD1	CASSKLRGHSNQPQHF	TGTGCCAGCAGTAAACTCAGGGGGCATAGCAATCAGCCCCAGCATTTT
-	TRBV6-1	TRBJ1-3	-	CASKMGTADSGNTIYF	TGTGCCAGCAAGATGGGGACGGCCGACTCTGGAAACACCATATATTTT
-	TRBV9	TRBJ1-3	-	CASSVVAESGNTIYF	TGTGCCAGCAGCGTAGTGGCCGAAAGTGGAAACACCATATATTTT
-	TRBV20-1	TRBJ2-7	TRBD1	CSAQGQPPDNEQYF	TGCAGTGCCCAGGGACAGCCGCCCGACAACGAGCAGTACTTC
few	TRBV6-1	TRBJ1-5	-	CASSPLQGAHQPQHF	TGTGCCAGCAGTCCGCTACAGGGAGCCCATCAGCCCCAGCATTTT
few	TRBV2	TRBJ2-3	-	CASSGETTDTQYF	TGTGCCAGCAGCGGAGAGACCACAGATACGCAGTATTTT
-	TRBV20-1	TRBJ1-5	-	CSASMKNQPQHF	TGCAGTGCCTCGATGAAGAATCAGCCCCAGCATTTT
-	TRBV7-3	TRBJ2-2	-	CASSPNAHGGTGELFF	TGTGCCAGCAGCCCAAACGCCCATGGGGGGACCGGGGAGCTGTTTTTT
few	TRBV5-1	TRBJ2-5	-	CASSYDGRSDGTQYF	TGCGCCAGCAGCTACGACGGACGTTCAGATGGGACCCAGTACTTC
-	TRBV11-2	TRBJ1-1	-	CASSLVGGRSAEAFF	TGTGCCAGCAGCTTAGTAGGGGGGCGCTCGGCTGAAGCTTTCTTT
few	TRBV9	TRBJ2-2	TRBD2	CASSVRGLDTGELFF	TGTGCCAGCAGCGTCAGGGGACTAGACACCGGGGAGCTGTTTTTT
-	TRBV18	TRBJ1-5	-	CASSPRESNQPQHF	TGTGCCAGCTCACCCAGGGAAAGCAATCAGCCCCAGCATTTT
-	TRBV9	TRBJ1-2	-	CASRLSDGANYGYTF	TGTGCCAGCAGGCTTTCGGACGGAGCTAACTATGGCTACACCTTC
-	TRBV20-1	TRBJ2-3	TRBD2	CSASGGLTGGQTDTQYF	TGCAGTGCTAGTGGGGGGTTGACGGGAGGGCAAACAGATACGCAGTATTTT
-	TRBV15	TRBJ2-5	TRBD2	CATSRDGGAGSGTQYF	TGTGCCACCAGCAGAGATGGAGGAGCGGGGTCAGGGACCCAGTACTTC
-	TRBV20-1	TRBJ1-1	-	CSARGSLSSTEAFF	TGCAGTGCCCGGGGCAGTTTGAGTAGCACTGAAGCTTTCTTT
-	TRBV20-1	TRBJ1-6	TRBD1	CSASERTGRNSPLHF	TGCAGTGCCTCAGAGAGGACAGGCCGGAATTCACCCCTCCACTTT
few	TRBV20-1	TRBJ2-7	TRBD2	CSATRSQGTSIYEQYF	TGCAGTGCCACTAGGTCGCAAGGGACTAGTATCTACGAGCAGTACTTC
few	TRBV20-1	TRBJ1-2	-	CSVRQVEWGYSGYTF	TGCAGTGTTAGACAGGTTGAGTGGGGATATAGTGGCTACACCTTC
-	TRBV28	TRBJ1-5	TRBD1	CASSSPDRANQPQHF	TGTGCCAGCAGTTCACCGGACAGGGCAAATCAGCCCCAGCATTTT
-	TRBV11-2	TRBJ1-2	-	CASSLTGKNYGYTF	TGTGCCAGCAGCTTGACCGGGAAAAACTATGGCTACACCTTC
few	TRBV20-1	TRBJ1-1	TRBD1	CSARDGTGNLAFF	TGCAGTGCTAGAGATGGGACAGGGAATTTGGCTTTCTTT
-	TRBV12-3/TRBV12-4	TRBJ2-2	-	CASSKHGELFF	TGTGCCAGCAGTAAACACGGGGAGCTGTTTTTT
-	TRBV6-1	TRBJ1-2	-	CATYQSGTFFEGGYTF	TGTGCCACGTATCAGAGTGGGACATTTTTTGAGGGTGGCTACACCTTC
-	TRBV10-3	TRBJ1-5	-	CAISSPSQPQHF	TGTGCCATCAGCTCCCCAAGTCAGCCCCAGCATTTT
once	TRBV19	TRBJ2-1	-	CASRPSTRGQYYNEQFF	TGTGCCAGTAGACCCTCGACAAGGGGTCAATACTACAATGAGCAGTTCTTC
-	TRBV28	TRBJ1-6	-	CASSFRDTFSYNSPLHF	TGTGCCAGCAGTTTCAGGGACACCTTCTCCTATAATTCACCCCTCCACTTT
few	TRBV15	TRBJ2-7	-	CATSSESGFSYEQYF	TGTGCCACCAGTTCGGAATCCGGGTTCTCCTACGAGCAGTACTTC
-	TRBV7-6	TRBJ1-5	-	CASSLGGRGSNQPQHF	TGTGCCAGCAGCTTAGGAGGCAGGGGAAGCAATCAGCCCCAGCATTTT
-	TRBV7-2	TRBJ2-3	-	CASTRVADTQYF	TGTGCCAGCACAAGGGTGGCAGATACGCAGTATTTT
-	TRBV2	TRBJ2-7	-	CASSQGGERTYEQYF	TGTGCCAGCAGTCAGGGGGGAGAGCGAACCTACGAGCAGTACTTC
-	TRBV20-1	TRBJ2-6	TRBD1	CSARDSDRGVGGANVLTF	TGCAGTGCTAGAGATTCGGACAGGGGTGTAGGTGGGGCCAACGTCCTGACTTTC
-	TRBV24-1	TRBJ2-5	TRBD1	CATSDSRDSQETQYF	TGTGCCACCAGTGATTCCCGGGACAGCCAAGAGACCCAGTACTTC
-	TRBV20-1	TRBJ1-2	-	CSAGGAWYGYTF	TGCAGTGCCGGGGGCGCCTGGTATGGCTACACCTTC
-	TRBV18	TRBJ2-3	TRBD1	CASSPDRGLTDTQYF	TGTGCCAGCTCACCGGACAGGGGGCTAACAGATACGCAGTATTTT
-	TRBV20-1	TRBJ1-5	-	CSTDDGTRYQPQHF	TGCAGTACTGATGACGGGACACGATACCAGCCCCAGCATTTT
-	TRBV27	TRBJ1-1	-	CASSLSRVNTEAFF	TGTGCCAGCAGTTTATCGAGGGTGAACACTGAAGCTTTCTTT
-	TRBV5-1	TRBJ2-7	TRBD1	CASSSGQGASYEQYF	TGCGCCAGCAGCTCGGGACAGGGGGCGTCCTACGAGCAGTACTTC
once	TRBV5-4	TRBJ2-7	-	CASSLAPGSDSYEQYF	TGTGCCAGCAGCTTGGCCCCGGGAAGCGACTCCTACGAGCAGTACTTC
-	TRBV6-1	TRBJ1-2	-	CASTPGGSRGYGYTF	TGTGCCAGCACCCCCGGGGGCTCACGGGGCTATGGCTACACCTTC
-	TRBV6-1	TRBJ1-6	-	CASRRGRINSPLHF	TGTGCCAGCAGGAGAGGACGGATTAATTCACCCCTCCACTTT
few	TRBV20-1	TRBJ2-3	TRBD2	CSANLREGRDTQYF	TGCAGTGCTAACCTCCGGGAGGGCCGGGATACGCAGTATTTT
-	TRBV28	TRBJ1-6	-	CASSLFGFDNSPLHF	TGTGCCAGCAGTTTATTCGGATTCGATAATTCACCCCTCCACTTT
-	TRBV12-3/TRBV12-4	TRBJ2-1	-	CASSFQQASYNEQFF	TGTGCCAGCAGTTTCCAGCAGGCCTCCTACAATGAGCAGTTCTTC
-	TRBV5-1	TRBJ2-2	-	CASSAGQPPTGELFF	TGCGCCAGCAGCGCGGGACAGCCACCCACCGGGGAGCTGTTTTTT
-	TRBV20-1	TRBJ2-2	-	CSARGLNTGELFF	TGCAGTGCTAGGGGATTGAACACCGGGGAGCTGTTTTTT
-	TRBV6-2/TRBV6-3	TRBJ2-7	-	CASRRLASEQYF	TGTGCCAGCAGAAGGCTAGCAAGTGAGCAGTACTTC
-	TRBV20-1	TRBJ1-5	-	CSAARGAWDNQPQHF	TGCAGTGCTGCACGGGGCGCCTGGGACAATCAGCCCCAGCATTTT